The 4 T cell receptor beta chains in this list originate from one sample, sequenced in a study of OX40 agonist ivuxolimab in advanced cancers. Libraries were prepared by immunoSEQ multiplex PCR; TCRdb keeps only in-frame clonotypes and omits some of them. The sample has around 50,000 clones; about 88% are singletons. The input for sequencing was CD4+ or CD8+ T cells sorted from blood, taken in a trial of the OX40 agonist ivuxolimab. The receptors come from an adult with an advanced solid tumor such as melanoma, head and neck, liver or kidney cancer.

V usage is TRBV5-6 and J usage is TRBJ1-3, with a possible D match to TRBD1 (6 bases). This CDR3 is 14 amino acids long. Trimming shortened V by 0 bases and J by 5 bases, and 9 bases separated the two germline ends. From germline, CDR1 is SGHDT and CDR2 YYEEEE. The chain's CDR3 is CASSLVGGRNTIYF. The DNA for the CDR3 is TGTGCCAGCAGCTTGGTGGGGGGCCGAAACACCATATATTTT.

The rearrangement joins TRBV9 to TRBJ2-5; 10 bases map to TRBD2. The CDR3 covers 14 residues. Unmatched junction bases numbered 3, after V lost 3 bases and J lost 4 bases. Germline loops: CDR1 SGDLS, CDR2 YYNGEE. In DNA form, the CDR3 reads TGTGCCAGCAGCGAAGCGGGAGGGCGAGAGACCCAGTACTTC. It encodes CASSEAGGRETQYF. Looking up the rest from reference TRBV9 and TRBJ2-5 gives the full variable domain: DSGVTQTPKHLITATGQRVTLRCSPRSGDLSVYWYQQSLDQGLQFLIQYYNGEERAKGNILERFSAQQFPDLHSELNLSSLELGDSALYFCASSEAGGRETQYFGPGTRLLVL.

This clone showed up just once. This chain links TRBV5-6 with TRBJ1-2; D is undetermined. The germline gives CDR1 SGHDT, CDR2 YYEEEE. V was pared by 0 bases and J by 1 base, with 10 bases between. This CDR3 is built from 15 residues. CDR3 sequence: CASSLANSLNYGYTF. CDR3 bases: TGTGCCAGCAGCTTGGCCAACAGCCTTAACTATGGCTACACCTTC.

The chain employs TRBV6-6 and TRBJ1-4; 10 bases align to TRBD1. The CDR3 contains 15 residues. The germline V gene encodes CDR1 MNHNY and CDR2 SVGAGI (reference sequence). V gave up 8 bases and J gave up 5 bases; unmatched junction bases: 8. In nucleotides, the CDR3 is TGTGCCAGCGCTATCCGGGGACAGGGGAATGAAAAACTGTTTTTT. Its protein product is CASAIRGQGNEKLFF.